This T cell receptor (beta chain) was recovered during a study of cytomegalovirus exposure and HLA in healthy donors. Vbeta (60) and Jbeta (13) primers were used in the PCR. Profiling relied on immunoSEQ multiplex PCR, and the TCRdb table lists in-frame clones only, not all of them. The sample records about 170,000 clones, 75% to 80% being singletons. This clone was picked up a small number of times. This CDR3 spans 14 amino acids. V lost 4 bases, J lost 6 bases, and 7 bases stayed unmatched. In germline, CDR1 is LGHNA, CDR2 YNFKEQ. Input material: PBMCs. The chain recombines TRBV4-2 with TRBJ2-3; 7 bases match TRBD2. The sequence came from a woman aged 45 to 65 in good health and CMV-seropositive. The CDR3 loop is CASSREVGGDTQYF. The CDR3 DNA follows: TGTGCCAGCAGCCGGGAAGTGGGGGGGGATACGCAGTATTTT.